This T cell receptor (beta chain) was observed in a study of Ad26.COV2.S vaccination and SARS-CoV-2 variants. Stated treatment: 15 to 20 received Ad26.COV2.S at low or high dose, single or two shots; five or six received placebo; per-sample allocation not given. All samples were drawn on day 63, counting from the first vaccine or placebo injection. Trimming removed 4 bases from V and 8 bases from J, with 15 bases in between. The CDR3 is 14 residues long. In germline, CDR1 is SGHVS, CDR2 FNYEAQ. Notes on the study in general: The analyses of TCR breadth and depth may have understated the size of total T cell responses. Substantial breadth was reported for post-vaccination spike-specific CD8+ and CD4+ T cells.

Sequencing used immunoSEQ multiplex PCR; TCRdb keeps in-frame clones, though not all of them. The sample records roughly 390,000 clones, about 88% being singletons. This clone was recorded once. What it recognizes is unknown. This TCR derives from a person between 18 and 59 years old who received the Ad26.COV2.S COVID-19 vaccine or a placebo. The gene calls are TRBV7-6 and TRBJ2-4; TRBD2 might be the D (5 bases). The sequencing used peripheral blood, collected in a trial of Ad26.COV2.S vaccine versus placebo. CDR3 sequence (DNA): TGTGCCAGCAGCTCTTCACTAGGTACCGACATTCAGTACTTC. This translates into CASSSSLGTDIQYF.